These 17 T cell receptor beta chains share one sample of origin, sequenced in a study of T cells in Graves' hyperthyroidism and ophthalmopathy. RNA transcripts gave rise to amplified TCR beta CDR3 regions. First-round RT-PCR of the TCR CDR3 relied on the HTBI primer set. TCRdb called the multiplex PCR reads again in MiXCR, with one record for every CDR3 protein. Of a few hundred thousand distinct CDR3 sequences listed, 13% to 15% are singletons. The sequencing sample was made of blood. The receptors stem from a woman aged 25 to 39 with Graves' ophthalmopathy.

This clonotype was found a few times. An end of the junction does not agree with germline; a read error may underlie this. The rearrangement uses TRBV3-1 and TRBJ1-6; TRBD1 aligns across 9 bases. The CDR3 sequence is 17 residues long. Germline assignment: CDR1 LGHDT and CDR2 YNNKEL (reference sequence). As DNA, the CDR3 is TGTGCCAGCAGCCGAACACAGGGGGCATCCTATAATTCACCCCTCGACTTT. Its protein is CASSRTQGASYNSPLDF. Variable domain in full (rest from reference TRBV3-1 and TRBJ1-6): DTAVSQTPKYLVTQMGNDKSIKCEQNLGHDTMYWYKQDSKKFLKIMFSYNNKELIINETVPNRFSPKSPDKAHLNLHINSLELGDSAVYFCASSRTQGASYNSPLDFGNGTRLTVT.

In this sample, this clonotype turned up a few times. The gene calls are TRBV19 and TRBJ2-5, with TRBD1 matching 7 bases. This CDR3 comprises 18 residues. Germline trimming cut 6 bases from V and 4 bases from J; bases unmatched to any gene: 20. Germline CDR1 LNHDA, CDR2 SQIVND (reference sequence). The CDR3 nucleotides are TGTGCCAGTAGCCAAAGACGAGTCGTAGGGGGCAACATAGAGACCCAGTACTTC. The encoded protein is CASSQRRVVGGNIETQYF.

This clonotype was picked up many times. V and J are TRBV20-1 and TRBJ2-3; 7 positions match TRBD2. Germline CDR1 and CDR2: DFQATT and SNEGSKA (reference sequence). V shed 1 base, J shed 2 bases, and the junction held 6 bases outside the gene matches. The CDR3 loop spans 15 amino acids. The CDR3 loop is CSARVPGRFTDTQYF. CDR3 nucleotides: TGCAGTGCTAGAGTACCCGGGAGGTTCACAGATACGCAGTATTTT.

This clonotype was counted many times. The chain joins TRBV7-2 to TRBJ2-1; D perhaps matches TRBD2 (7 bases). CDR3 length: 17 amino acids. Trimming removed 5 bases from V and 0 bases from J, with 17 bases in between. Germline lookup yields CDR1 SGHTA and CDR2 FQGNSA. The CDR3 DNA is TGTGCCAGCAGCCGCGGGGGACACTCGAGCTCCTACAATGAGCAGTTCTTC. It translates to CASSRGGHSSSYNEQFF.

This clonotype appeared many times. The CDR3 spells CASSFRTAGSYGYTF. The DNA of the CDR3 is TGTGCCAGCAGTTTTCGAACGGCAGGGTCCTATGGCTACACCTTC. The rearrangement uses TRBV12-3 or TRBV12-4 and TRBJ1-2; D possibly corresponds to TRBD1 (5 bases). Deletions cut 3 bases from V and 4 bases from J, with 15 bases between. The CDR3 loop spans 15 amino acids.

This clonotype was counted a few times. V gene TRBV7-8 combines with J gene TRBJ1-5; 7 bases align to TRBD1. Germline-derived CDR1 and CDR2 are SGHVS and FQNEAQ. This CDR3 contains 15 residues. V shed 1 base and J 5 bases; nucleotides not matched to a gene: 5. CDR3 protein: CASSLGRTGDQPQHF. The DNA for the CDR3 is TGTGCCAGCAGCTTAGGAAGGACAGGCGATCAGCCCCAGCATTTT.

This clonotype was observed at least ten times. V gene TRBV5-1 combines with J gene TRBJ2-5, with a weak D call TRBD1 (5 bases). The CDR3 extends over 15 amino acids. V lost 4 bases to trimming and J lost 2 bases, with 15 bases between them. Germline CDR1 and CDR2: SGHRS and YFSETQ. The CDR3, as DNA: TGCGCCAGCAGCCCAGGGTTATCTTGGCAAGAGACCCAGTACTTC. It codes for CASSPGLSWQETQYF.

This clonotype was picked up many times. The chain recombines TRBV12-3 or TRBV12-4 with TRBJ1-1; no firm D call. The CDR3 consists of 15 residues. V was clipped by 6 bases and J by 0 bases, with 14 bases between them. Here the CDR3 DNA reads TGTGCCAGCAGCCTCAGAGGGCCCATGAACACTGAAGCTTTCTTT. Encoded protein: CASSLRGPMNTEAFF.

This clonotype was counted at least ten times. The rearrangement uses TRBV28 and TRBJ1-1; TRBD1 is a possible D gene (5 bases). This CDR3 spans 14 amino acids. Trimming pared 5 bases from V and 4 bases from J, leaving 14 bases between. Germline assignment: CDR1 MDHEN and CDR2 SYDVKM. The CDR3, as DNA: TGTGCCAGCAGTCTCGGGGGGTTACGCACTGAAGCTTTCTTT. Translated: CASSLGGLRTEAFF.

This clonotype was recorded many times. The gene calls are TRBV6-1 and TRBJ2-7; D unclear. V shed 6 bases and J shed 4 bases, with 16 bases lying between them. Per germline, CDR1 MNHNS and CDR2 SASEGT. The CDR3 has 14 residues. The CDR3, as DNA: TGTGCCAGCAGCGGTAGGACGTTTGGGTACGAGCAGTACTTC. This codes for CASSGRTFGYEQYF.

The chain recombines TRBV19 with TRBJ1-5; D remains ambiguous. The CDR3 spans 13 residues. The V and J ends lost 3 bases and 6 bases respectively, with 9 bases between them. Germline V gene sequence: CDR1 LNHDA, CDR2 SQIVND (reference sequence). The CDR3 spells CASSIAGGQPQHF. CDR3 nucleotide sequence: TGTGCCAGTAGTATTGCCGGAGGTCAGCCCCAGCATTTT.

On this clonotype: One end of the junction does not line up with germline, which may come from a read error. The CDR3 nucleotides read TGTGCCAGCAGCCAAGGAATCTCTGGAAGCACCATATATTTT. Translation gives CASSQGISGSTIYF. The V call is TRBV14, the J call TRBJ1-3; D not certain. CDR3 length: 14 amino acids. The germline gives CDR1 SGHDN, CDR2 FVKESK.

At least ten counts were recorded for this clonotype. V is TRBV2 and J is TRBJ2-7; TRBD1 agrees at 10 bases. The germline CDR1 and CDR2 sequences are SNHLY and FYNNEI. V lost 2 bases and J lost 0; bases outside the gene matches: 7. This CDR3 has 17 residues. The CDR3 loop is CASSERGTGATSYEQYF. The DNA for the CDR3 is TGTGCCAGCAGTGAAAGGGGGACAGGGGCAACCTCCTACGAGCAGTACTTC.

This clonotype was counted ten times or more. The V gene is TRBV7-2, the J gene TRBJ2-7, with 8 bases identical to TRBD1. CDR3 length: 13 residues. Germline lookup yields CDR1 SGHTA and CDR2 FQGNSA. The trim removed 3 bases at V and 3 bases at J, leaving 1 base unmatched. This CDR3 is CASSLDRVYEQYF. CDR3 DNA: TGTGCCAGCAGCTTGGACAGGGTCTACGAGCAGTACTTC.

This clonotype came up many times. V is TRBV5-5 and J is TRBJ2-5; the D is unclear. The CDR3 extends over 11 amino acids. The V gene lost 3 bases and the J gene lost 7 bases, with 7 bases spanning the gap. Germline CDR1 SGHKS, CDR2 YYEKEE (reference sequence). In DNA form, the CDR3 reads TGTGCCAGCAGCTCTCTAGTGACCCAGTACTTC. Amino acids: CASSSLVTQYF. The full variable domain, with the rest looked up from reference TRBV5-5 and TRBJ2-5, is DAGVTQSPTHLIKTRGQQVTLRCSPISGHKSVSWYQQVLGQGPQFIFQYYEKEERGRGNFPDRFSARQFPNYSSELNVNALLLGDSALYLCASSSLVTQYFGPGTRLLVL.

CDR3 DNA: TGTGCCAGCAGCCCGTCCTATAGCGGGGGGACCTACAATGAGCAGTTCTTC. It encodes CASSPSYSGGTYNEQFF. The rearrangement uses TRBV3-1 and TRBJ2-1, with 10 bases fitting TRBD2. This CDR3 region has 17 residues. V shed 4 bases and J 2 bases; nucleotides not matched to a gene: 8. Germline-derived CDR1 and CDR2 are LGHDT and YNNKEL (reference sequence).

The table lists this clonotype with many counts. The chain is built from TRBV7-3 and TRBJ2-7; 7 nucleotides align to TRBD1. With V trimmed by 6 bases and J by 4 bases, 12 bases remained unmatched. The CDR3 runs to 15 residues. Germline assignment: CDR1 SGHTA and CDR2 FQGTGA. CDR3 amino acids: CASSPTSEGAYEQYF. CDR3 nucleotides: TGTGCCAGCAGTCCAACGAGTGAGGGGGCGTACGAGCAGTACTTC.